The next 9 T cell receptor beta chains were all read from a single sample in a study of yellow fever vaccine responses in identical twins. TCRdb reprocessed the RT-PCR reads via MiXCR and lists one record per CDR3 protein. The repertoire has roughly 20,000 distinct CDR3 sequences, approximately 71% of them found once; the top ten carry under 2.5%. Sequenced here: T cells from blood (PBMCs), unsorted or a sorted subset (not recorded which), sampled before or after yellow fever vaccination (not recorded which). The origin of the receptors is a woman in her late teens or twenties who received the yellow fever vaccine.

The chain is built from TRBV15 and TRBJ1-4; possibly TRBD1 for D (6 bases). The CDR3 has 14 amino acids. Trimming removed 5 bases at V and 4 bases at J, with 11 bases between. Germline CDR1 and CDR2: LNHNV and YYDKDF (reference sequence). The CDR3 loop is CATSSGADNEKLFF. For the CDR3, the DNA is TGTGCCACCAGCTCGGGGGCGGATAATGAAAAACTGTTTTTT.

The chain carries TRBV2 and TRBJ1-5; 8 nucleotides line up with TRBD1. The germline gives CDR1 SNHLY, CDR2 FYNNEI. This CDR3 has 14 amino acids. Germline trimming cut 8 bases from V and 2 bases from J; bases unmatched to any gene: 5. CDR3 amino acids: CASELTGGNQPQHF. CDR3 coding DNA: TGTGCCAGCGAACTGACAGGGGGCAATCAGCCCCAGCATTTT.

The gene calls are TRBV9 and TRBJ2-1, with 7 bases aligning to TRBD2. The ends lost 0 bases at V and 7 bases at J; junction bases unmatched: 4. Germline CDR1 is SGDLS and CDR2 is YYNGEE. This CDR3 has 14 residues. The chain's CDR3 is CASSVGGSENEQFF. CDR3 DNA: TGTGCCAGCAGCGTAGGCGGGAGTGAAAATGAGCAGTTCTTC.

This clonotype showed up just a few times. The rearrangement uses TRBV20-1 and TRBJ2-3; 12 bases map to TRBD2. CDR3 length: 15 amino acids. Trimming cost V 5 bases and J 5 bases; bases outside gene matches: 8. Germline CDR1 and CDR2: DFQATT and SNEGSKA (reference sequence). In DNA, the CDR3 is TGCAGTGCTGGTAGACTAGCGGGAGTGGGAGATACGCAGTATTTT. This gives the protein CSAGRLAGVGDTQYF.

V usage is TRBV5-1 and J usage is TRBJ2-5; perhaps TRBD1 as D (5 bases). V lost 1 base and J lost 2, with 6 bases in between. This CDR3 region has 13 residues. Germline V lookup: CDR1 SGHRS, CDR2 YFSETQ. CDR3 residues: CASSLQGQETQYF. The CDR3 bases are TGCGCCAGCAGCTTGCAGGGACAAGAGACCCAGTACTTC.

This clonotype has a handful of counts. The rearrangement joins TRBV11-1 to TRBJ2-3; no clear D. CDR1 is SGHAT, CDR2 FQDESV, per germline (reference sequence). This CDR3 spans 16 amino acids. The germline V and J ends were trimmed by 1 base and 1 base, with 12 bases remaining between them. Here the CDR3 reads CASSLGVGKGTDTQYF. The CDR3 DNA sequence: TGTGCCAGCAGCTTAGGGGTGGGGAAGGGCACAGATACGCAGTATTTT.

This clonotype was detected once. The J gene is TRBJ1-2, the V gene TRBV11-2, with D perhaps TRBD1 (5 bases). CDR1 and CDR2 (germline): SGHAT, FQNNGV. Between the trimmed V and J ends, which lost 0 bases and 4 bases, there was a span of 6 bases. This CDR3 comprises 13 residues. The CDR3 region has the DNA TGTGCCAGCAGCTTAGATGGGACCTATGGCTACACCTTC. It codes for CASSLDGTYGYTF.

This clonotype showed up just a few times. Here the CDR3 DNA reads TGTGCCAGCACTCCTCTGGTGGGACTCGAGCAGTTCTTC. It encodes CASTPLVGLEQFF. The genes are TRBV12-3 or TRBV12-4 and TRBJ2-1, with TRBD2 as a possible D gene (6 bases). This CDR3 contains 13 residues. Trimming took off 7 bases at V and 10 bases at J, with 17 bases between the two ends.

The rearrangement uses TRBV13 and TRBJ1-5; no clear D. Trimming pared 4 bases from V and 2 bases from J, leaving 15 bases between. This CDR3 spans 16 amino acids. CDR1 and CDR2 (germline): PRHDT, FYEKMQ (reference sequence). The CDR3 sequence is CASSSEVASGNQPQHF. The CDR3 region has the DNA TGTGCCAGCAGCTCCGAAGTGGCCTCGGGCAATCAGCCCCAGCATTTT.